This T cell receptor (beta chain) comes out of a study of identical twins. At least ten counts were recorded for this clonotype. Template switching, a step in the protocol, added a universal primer site, and cDNA carried unique molecular identifiers. TCRdb re-derived calls from the 5' RACE reads in MiXCR, one entry per CDR3 protein. Of about 340,000 distinct CDR3 sequences listed, around 9% are singletons. CDR3 length: 16 residues. V dropped 6 bases and J dropped 4; count of bases not matched to a gene: 10. CDR1 is MGHRA and CDR2 is YSYEKL in the germline V gene. V is TRBV4-1 and J is TRBJ2-3; TRBD1 matches 10 bases. Sequenced material: naive T cells sorted from blood. The receptor was isolated from a woman in her fifties or sixties in good health. CDR3 in amino acids: CASRSPGQGPSDTQYF. Here the CDR3 DNA reads TGCGCCAGCAGATCGCCGGGACAGGGGCCATCAGATACGCAGTATTTT.